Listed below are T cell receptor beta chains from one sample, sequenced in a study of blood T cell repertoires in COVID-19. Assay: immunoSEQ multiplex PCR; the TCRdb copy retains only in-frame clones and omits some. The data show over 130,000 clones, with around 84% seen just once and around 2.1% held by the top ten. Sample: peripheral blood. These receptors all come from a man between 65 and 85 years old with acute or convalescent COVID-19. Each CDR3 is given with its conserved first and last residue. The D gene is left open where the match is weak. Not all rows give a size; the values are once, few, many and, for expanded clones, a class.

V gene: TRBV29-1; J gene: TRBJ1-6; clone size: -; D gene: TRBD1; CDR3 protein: CSVSGGTENSPLHF; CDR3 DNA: TGCAGCGTTTCAGGGGGTACGGAAAATTCACCCCTCCACTTT
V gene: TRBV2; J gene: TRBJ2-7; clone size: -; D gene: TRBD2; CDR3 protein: CASSAGGLAGEGYEQYF; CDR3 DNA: TGTGCCAGCAGTGCCGGGGGTCTAGCGGGAGAAGGCTACGAGCAGTACTTC
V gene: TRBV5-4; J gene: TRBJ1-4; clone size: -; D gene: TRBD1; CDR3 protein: CASSSNRGRNEKLFF; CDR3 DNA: TGTGCCAGCAGCTCGAACAGGGGGAGAAATGAAAAACTGTTTTTT
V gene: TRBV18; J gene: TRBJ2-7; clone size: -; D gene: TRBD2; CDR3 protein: CASSRSGLAGGSYEQYF; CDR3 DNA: TGTGCCAGCTCACGATCGGGACTAGCGGGAGGGTCCTACGAGCAGTACTTC
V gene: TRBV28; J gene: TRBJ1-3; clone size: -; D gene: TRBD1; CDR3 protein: CASKWGTGVPSGNTIYF; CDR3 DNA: TGTGCCAGCAAGTGGGGGACAGGGGTACCCTCTGGAAACACCATATATTTT
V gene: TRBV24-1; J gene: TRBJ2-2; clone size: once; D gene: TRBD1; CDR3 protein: CATEGTVNTGELFF; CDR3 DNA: TGTGCCACCGAAGGGACAGTAAACACCGGGGAGCTGTTTTTT
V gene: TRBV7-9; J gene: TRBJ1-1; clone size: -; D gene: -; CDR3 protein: CASSLQSVNTEAFF; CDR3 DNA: TGTGCCAGCAGCTTACAGTCCGTGAACACTGAAGCTTTCTTT
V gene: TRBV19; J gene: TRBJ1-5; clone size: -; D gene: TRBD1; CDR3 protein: CASSIWTGYGNQPQHF; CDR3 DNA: TGTGCCAGTAGTATCTGGACAGGATATGGCAATCAGCCCCAGCATTTT
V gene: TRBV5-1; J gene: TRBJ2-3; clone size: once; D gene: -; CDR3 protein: CASSSGLDTQYF; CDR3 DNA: TGCGCCAGCAGCTCGGGATTAGATACGCAGTATTTT
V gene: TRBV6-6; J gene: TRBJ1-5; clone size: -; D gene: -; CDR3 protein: CASGEGNQPQHF; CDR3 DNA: TGTGCCAGCGGGGAGGGCAATCAGCCCCAGCATTTT
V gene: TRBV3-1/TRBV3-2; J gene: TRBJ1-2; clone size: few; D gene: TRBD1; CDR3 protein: CASSHQGALYGYTF; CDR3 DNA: TGTGCCAGCAGCCACCAGGGGGCCCTATATGGCTACACCTTC
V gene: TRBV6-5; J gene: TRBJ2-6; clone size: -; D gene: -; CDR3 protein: CASRLDFGANVLTF; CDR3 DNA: TGTGCCAGCAGATTGGACTTTGGGGCCAACGTCCTGACTTTC
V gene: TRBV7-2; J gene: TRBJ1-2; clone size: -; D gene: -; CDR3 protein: CASTGGLGYGYTF; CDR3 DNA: TGTGCCAGCACCGGGGGGCTCGGCTATGGCTACACCTTC
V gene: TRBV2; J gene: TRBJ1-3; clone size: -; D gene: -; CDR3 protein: CASSDVGGSGNTIYF; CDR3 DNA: TGTGCCAGCAGTGATGTGGGGGGGTCTGGAAACACCATATATTTT
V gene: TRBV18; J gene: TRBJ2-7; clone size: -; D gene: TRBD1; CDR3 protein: CASSETTGGAYEQYF; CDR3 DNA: TGTGCCAGCTCAGAGACAACAGGGGGCGCTTACGAGCAGTACTTC
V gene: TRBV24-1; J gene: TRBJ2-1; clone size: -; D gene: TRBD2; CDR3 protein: CATSDSYGTSLFGNEQFF; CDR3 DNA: TGTGCCACCAGTGATTCCTACGGGACTAGTCTTTTTGGAAATGAGCAGTTCTTC
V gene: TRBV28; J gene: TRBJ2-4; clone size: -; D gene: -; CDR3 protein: CASSFQKNIQYF; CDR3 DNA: TGTGCCAGCAGTTTCCAGAAAAACATTCAGTACTTC
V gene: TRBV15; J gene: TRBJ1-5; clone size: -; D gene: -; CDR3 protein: CATSKVAGASQPQHF; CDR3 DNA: TGTGCCACCAGCAAGGTGGCGGGGGCGAGTCAGCCCCAGCATTTT
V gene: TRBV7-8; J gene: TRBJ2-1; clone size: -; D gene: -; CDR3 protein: CASSPDPSLEQFF; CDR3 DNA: TGTGCCAGCAGCCCCGACCCTAGTCTTGAGCAGTTCTTC
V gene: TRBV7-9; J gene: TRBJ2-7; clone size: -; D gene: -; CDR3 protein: CASSSGGRSSYEQYF; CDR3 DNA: TGTGCCAGCAGCTCCGGGGGTCGCAGCTCCTACGAGCAGTACTTC
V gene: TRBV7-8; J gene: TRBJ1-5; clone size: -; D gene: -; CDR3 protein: CASTGGTYQPQHF; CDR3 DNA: TGTGCCAGCACGGGGGGGACCTATCAGCCCCAGCATTTT
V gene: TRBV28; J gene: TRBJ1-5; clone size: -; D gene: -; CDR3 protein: CASSSGGTGNQPQHF; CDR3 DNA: TGTGCCAGCAGTTCGGGTGGTACGGGCAATCAGCCCCAGCATTTT
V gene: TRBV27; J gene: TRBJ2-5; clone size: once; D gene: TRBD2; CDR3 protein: CASSLSPGLAGRETQYF; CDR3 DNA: TGTGCCAGCAGTTTATCCCCCGGGCTAGCGGGTAGGGAGACCCAGTACTTC
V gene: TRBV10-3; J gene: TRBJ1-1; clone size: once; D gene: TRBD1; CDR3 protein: CAIGGKTGGVNTEAFF; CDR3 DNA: TGTGCCATCGGGGGGAAAACAGGGGGAGTGAACACTGAAGCTTTCTTT
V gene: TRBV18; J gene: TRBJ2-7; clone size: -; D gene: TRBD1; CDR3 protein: CASSPQGADIYEQYF; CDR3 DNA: TGTGCCAGCTCACCCCAGGGGGCGGATATCTACGAGCAGTACTTC
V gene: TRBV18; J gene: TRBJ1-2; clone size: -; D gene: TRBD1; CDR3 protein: CASSLTGTGNPNYGYTF; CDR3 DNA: TGTGCCAGCTCACTTACCGGGACAGGGAACCCTAACTATGGCTACACCTTC
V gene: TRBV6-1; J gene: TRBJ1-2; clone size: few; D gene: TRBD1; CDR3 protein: CASSERQGRWYGYTF; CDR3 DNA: TGTGCCAGCAGTGAGCGACAGGGTAGATGGTATGGCTACACCTTC
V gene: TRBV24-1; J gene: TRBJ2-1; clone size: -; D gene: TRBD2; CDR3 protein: CATSPPGLAGNNEQFF; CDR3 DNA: TGTGCCACCAGTCCTCCGGGACTAGCGGGAAACAATGAGCAGTTCTTC